These 15 T cell receptor beta chains came from one sample sequenced in a study of CXCR3-negative and CXCR3-positive naive CD8 T cells. The authors prepared UMI-labeled TRB cDNA libraries by 5' RACE. Following a re-call of the 5' RACE reads, TCRdb has one entry per CDR3 protein and lacks DNA. Its table lists 45,000 to 65,000 distinct CDR3 sequences. Sequencing was done on a sample of naive CXCR3- CD8+ T cells from blood. Subset denoted: CD45RO-CCR7+CD27+CD95- naive CD8+ T cells lacking CXCR3 (TNR3-). The receptors derive from a human donor in good health. Some clones in this sample may be carry-over from other donors' samples.

The chain carries TRBV7-6 and TRBJ2-5; the D call of TRBD1 rests on TCRdb alone, since no DNA is present to check it. Germline assignment: CDR1 SGHVS and CDR2 FNYEAQ. The CDR3 consists of 14 residues. The CDR3 here is CASSLQGDGETQYF.

This chain links TRBV13 with TRBJ2-3; with no DNA, the TCRdb D assignment of TRBD2 cannot be verified. The CDR3 has 16 amino acids. Germline CDR1 and CDR2: PRHDT and FYEKMQ (reference sequence). CDR3 amino acids: CASTPQGGDSTDTQYF.

The CDR3 sequence is CASSPGQGAAEQYF. V usage is TRBV5-5 and J usage is TRBJ2-7; TCRdb lists TRBD1, though no DNA is available to test this call. The CDR3 is made up of 14 amino acids. Germline V gene data show CDR1 as SGHKS and CDR2 as YYEKEE (reference sequence).

The chain links TRBV20-1 to TRBJ2-2; TCRdb indicates TRBD1, and absent DNA this call remains unverified. The CDR3 runs to 13 residues. CDR1 DFQATT and CDR2 SNEGSKA come from the germline V gene (reference sequence). The CDR3 protein is CSVRGPLMGELFF.

The V gene is TRBV5-1, the J gene TRBJ2-7; TCRdb reports TRBD1, a call that lacks DNA to check it against. Per the germline V gene, CDR1 is SGHRS and CDR2 is YFSETQ. CDR3 length: 15 residues. CDR3 residues: CASSLSRGFSYEQYF.

The chain joins TRBV27 to TRBJ2-3. The CDR3 loop spans 14 amino acids. Germline lookup yields CDR1 MNHEY and CDR2 SMNVEV (reference sequence). CDR3: CASNTGTSTDTQYF.

The chain recombines TRBV4-1 with TRBJ2-7; as DNA is missing, the TRBD1 call by TCRdb cannot be tested. Germline V gene lookup returns CDR1 MGHRA and CDR2 YSYEKL. The CDR3 loop spans 15 amino acids. The CDR3 protein is CASSQPGQLSYEQYF.

The V call is TRBV15, the J call TRBJ2-1. The CDR3 loop spans 17 amino acids. Germline lookup yields CDR1 LNHNV and CDR2 YYDKDF (reference sequence). Here the CDR3 reads CATSRGSLASSYNEQFF. Full variable domain (missing parts from reference TRBV15 and TRBJ2-1): DAMVIQNPRYQVTQFGKPVTLSCSQTLNHNVMYWYQQKSSQAPKLLFHYYDKDFNNEADTPDNFQSRRPNTSFCFLDIRSPGLGDTAMYLCATSRGSLASSYNEQFFGPGTRLTVL.

This rearrangement joins TRBV20-1 to TRBJ2-1; TCRdb's D call, TRBD2, is unchecked because there is no DNA. This CDR3 contains 14 residues. The germline V gene has CDR1 DFQATT and CDR2 SNEGSKA (reference sequence). The CDR3 sequence is CSASGLAGFNEQFF.

The chain links TRBV3-1 to TRBJ1-1; TCRdb lists TRBD1, though no DNA is available to test this call. CDR1 and CDR2 from the germline V gene are LGHDT and YNNKEL (reference sequence). CDR3 length: 14 amino acids. The CDR3 here is CASSTTGANTEAFF.

This rearrangement joins TRBV27 to TRBJ1-5; TCRdb reports TRBD1, a call that lacks DNA to check it against. The CDR3 contains 14 residues. Germline V lookup: CDR1 MNHEY, CDR2 SMNVEV (reference sequence). The CDR3 reads CASSPGTENQPQHF.

The J gene is TRBJ1-1, the V gene TRBV12-3 or TRBV12-4; TCRdb lists TRBD1, though no DNA is available to test this call. The CDR3 totals 12 residues. CDR3 region: CASSLAGAEAFF.

The gene calls are TRBV12-3 or TRBV12-4 and TRBJ2-7; TCRdb picks TRBD2, but there is no DNA to check that call. The CDR3 is 15 amino acids. CDR3 residues: CASSFIASGTYEQYF.

V is TRBV29-1 and J is TRBJ2-7; with no DNA, the TCRdb D assignment of TRBD2 cannot be verified. Germline loops: CDR1 SQVTM, CDR2 ANQGSEA. The CDR3 runs to 15 residues. The CDR3 sequence: CSVEVGSGEFNEQYF.

J is TRBJ2-7 and V is TRBV29-1; the D gene TCRdb calls, TRBD2, cannot be checked with no DNA. Per the germline V gene, CDR1 is SQVTM and CDR2 is ANQGSEA. The CDR3 is made up of 14 amino acids. The CDR3 sequence is CSALDDGEINEQYF.